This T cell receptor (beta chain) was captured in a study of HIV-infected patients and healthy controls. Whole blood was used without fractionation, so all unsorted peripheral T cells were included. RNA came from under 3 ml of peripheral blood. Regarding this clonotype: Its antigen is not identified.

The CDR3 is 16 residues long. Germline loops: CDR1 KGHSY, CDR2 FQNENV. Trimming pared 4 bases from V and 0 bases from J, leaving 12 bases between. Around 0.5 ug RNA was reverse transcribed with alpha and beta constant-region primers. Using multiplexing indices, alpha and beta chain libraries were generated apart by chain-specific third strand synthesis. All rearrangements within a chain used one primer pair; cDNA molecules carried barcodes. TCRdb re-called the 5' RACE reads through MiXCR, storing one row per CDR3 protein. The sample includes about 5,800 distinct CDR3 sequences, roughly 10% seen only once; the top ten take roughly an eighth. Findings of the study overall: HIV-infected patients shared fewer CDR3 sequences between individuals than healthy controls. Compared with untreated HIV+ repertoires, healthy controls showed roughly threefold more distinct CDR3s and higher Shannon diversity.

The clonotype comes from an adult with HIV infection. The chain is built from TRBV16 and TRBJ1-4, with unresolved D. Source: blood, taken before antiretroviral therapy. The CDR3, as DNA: TGTGCCAGCAGCCCTCCTCCGACACCAACTAATGAAAAACTGTTTTTT. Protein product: CASSPPPTPTNEKLFF. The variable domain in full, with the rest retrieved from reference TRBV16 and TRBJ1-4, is GEEVAQTPKHLVRGEGQKAKLYCAPIKGHSYVFWYQQVLKNEFKFLISFQNENVFDETGMPKERFSAKCLPNSPCSLEIQATKLEDSAVYFCASSPPPTPTNEKLFFGSGTQLSVL.